This T cell receptor (beta chain) was captured in a study of blood T cell repertoires in COVID-19. Overall study context: Acute-phase and convalescent COVID-19 samples originated in the United States, Italy and Spain.

TCRdb's copy holds only in-frame clones and misses some; the assay was immunoSEQ multiplex PCR. Seen here are roughly 310,000 clones, around nine tenths observed once, and the top ten hold about 3.9%. Germline assignment: CDR1 MNHNY and CDR2 SVGAGI (reference sequence). The CDR3 loop spans 14 amino acids. The V and J ends lost 5 bases and 8 bases respectively, with 18 bases between them. This clone was seen only once. The rearrangement joins TRBV6-6 to TRBJ1-2; D is unresolved. This receptor was obtained from a woman between 50 and 59 years old with active or convalescent COVID-19. Source material: peripheral blood. The CDR3 coding sequence is TGTGCCAGCAGTGTCTTGGCAGATTATCAGGGCTACACCTTC. It translates to CASSVLADYQGYTF.